The 9 T cell receptor beta chains below all came from one sample that was sequenced in a study of Ad26.COV2.S vaccination and SARS-CoV-2 variants. Treatment denoted: about 20 received Ad26.COV2.S at low or high dose, single or two shots; roughly five received placebo; per-sample allocation not given. Vaccine and placebo recipients were sampled on day 63 after the first injection. TCRdb's table, derived via immunoSEQ multiplex PCR, lists solely in-frame clones and lacks some. Of 300,000 to 400,000 clones listed, roughly 84% are singletons. Sequenced here: peripheral blood, sampled in a trial of Ad26.COV2.S vaccine versus placebo. The receptors were gathered from a person aged 18-65 years who received the Ad26.COV2.S COVID-19 vaccine or a placebo.

The sample holds a few counts of this clone. The J gene is TRBJ2-5, the V gene TRBV7-3, with TRBD2 as a possible D gene (5 bases). Germline lookup yields CDR1 SGHTA and CDR2 FQGTGA. This CDR3 is built from 13 residues. The V end lost 5 bases, the J end lost 4 bases, and 11 bases lay between the germline ends. CDR3 loop: CASSPRVRETQYF. The DNA of the CDR3 is TGTGCCAGCAGCCCGCGGGTCCGAGAGACCCAGTACTTC.

The chain combines TRBV14 with TRBJ1-6; no reliable D call. Trimming pared 0 bases from V and 9 bases from J, leaving 9 bases between. Germline V lookup: CDR1 SGHDN, CDR2 FVKESK. There are 14 residues in the CDR3. CDR3 nucleotide sequence: TGTGCCAGCAGCCAAGAAGGGTTAGGTTCACCCCTCCACTTT. This translates into CASSQEGLGSPLHF. Combining the CDR3 with reference TRBV14 and TRBJ1-6 gives the whole variable domain EAGVTQFPSHSVIEKGQTVTLRCDPISGHDNLYWYRRVMGKEIKFLLHFVKESKQDESGMPNNRFLAERTGGTYSTLKVQPAELEDSGVYFCASSQEGLGSPLHFGNGTRLTVT.

V and J are TRBV30 and TRBJ2-1, with 10 nucleotides matching TRBD2. Germline V lookup: CDR1 GTSNPN, CDR2 SVGIG (reference sequence). Trimming removed 7 bases from V and 4 bases from J; junction bases left unmatched: 10. The CDR3 spans 15 residues. The chain's CDR3 is CAFMEGSGGYNEQFF. The DNA for the CDR3 is TGTGCCTTCATGGAGGGTAGCGGGGGGTACAATGAGCAGTTCTTC.

The chain links TRBV7-9 to TRBJ2-1; 10 nucleotides agree with TRBD2. The trim removed 2 bases at V and 0 bases at J, leaving 7 bases unmatched. The CDR3 is 18 amino acids. CDR1 SEHNR and CDR2 FQNEAQ come from the germline V gene (reference sequence). The CDR3 region has the DNA TGTGCCAGCAGCTTATTGGCTAGCGGGGGCCGCTCCTACAATGAGCAGTTCTTC. Translation gives CASSLLASGGRSYNEQFF. The whole variable domain, filled in from reference TRBV7-9 and TRBJ2-1, reads DTGVSQNPRHKITKRGQNVTFRCDPISEHNRLYWYRQTLGQGPEFLTYFQNEAQLEKSRLLSDRFSAERPKGSFSTLEIQRTEQGDSAMYLCASSLLASGGRSYNEQFFGPGTRLTVL.

The chain carries TRBV7-9 and TRBJ2-1; TRBD1 agrees at 8 bases. The CDR3 loop spans 15 amino acids. Germline assignment: CDR1 SEHNR and CDR2 FQNEAQ (reference sequence). After removal of 4 bases from V and 8 bases from J, the junction contained 10 bases not matched to a gene. CDR3 DNA: TGTGCCAGCAGCTCACAGGGGGAGGTTATCCATGAGCAGTTCTTC. Its translation is CASSSQGEVIHEQFF.

The V call is TRBV19, the J call TRBJ2-5; D gene unclear. Germline V gene data show CDR1 as LNHDA and CDR2 as SQIVND (reference sequence). The length of the CDR3 is 13 residues. Trimming took off 4 bases at V and 2 bases at J, with 8 bases between the two ends. The CDR3 DNA reads TGTGCCAGTAGTAACATGATACAAGAGACCCAGTACTTC. Residues: CASSNMIQETQYF. Full variable domain (outside the CDR3, taken from reference TRBV19 and TRBJ2-5): DGGITQSPKYLFRKEGQNVTLSCEQNLNHDAMYWYRQDPGQGLRLIYYSQIVNDFQKGDIAEGYSVSREKKESFPLTVTSAQKNPTAFYLCASSNMIQETQYFGPGTRLLVL.

The chain couples TRBV6-4 to TRBJ1-2, with 9 bases that match TRBD1. The CDR3 extends over 17 amino acids. With 4 bases clipped from V and 6 bases from J, the junction kept 15 bases outside the gene matches. CDR1 and CDR2 (germline): MRHNA, SNTAGT. CDR3 bases: TGTGCCAGCAGTGCATCCCCGGGGACAGGGTGGTTGAATGGCTACACCTTC. This encodes CASSASPGTGWLNGYTF.

J is TRBJ2-1 and V is TRBV25-1; 9 bases line up with TRBD2. The CDR3 is made up of 13 amino acids. CDR1 MGHDK and CDR2 SYGVNS come from the germline V gene. The trim removed 6 bases at V and 9 bases at J, leaving 6 bases unmatched. This CDR3 is CASSSSGVREQFF. Written as DNA, the CDR3 is TGTGCCAGCAGCTCTAGCGGGGTGCGTGAGCAGTTCTTC.

The chain couples TRBV7-2 to TRBJ2-7; possibly TRBD2 for D (6 bases). V shed 3 bases and J shed 3 bases, with 18 bases lying between them. The CDR3 runs to 16 residues. Germline V gene sequence: CDR1 SGHTA, CDR2 FQGNSA. DNA of the CDR3: TGTGCCAGCAGCTTTGGGCTAGCGTCGGAGCACTACGAGCAGTACTTC. Its translation is CASSFGLASEHYEQYF. The entire variable domain, with the rest obtained from reference TRBV7-2 and TRBJ2-7, is as follows: GAGVSQSPSNKVTEKGKDVELRCDPISGHTALYWYRQSLGQGLEFLIYFQGNSAPDKSGLPSDRFSAERTGGSVSTLTIQRTQQEDSAVYLCASSFGLASEHYEQYFGPGTRLTVT.